This is a list of T cell receptor beta chains from one sample in a study of Graves' ophthalmopathy and Graves' hyperthyroidism. MiXCR, run by TCRdb on the multiplex PCR reads, gives a single entry per CDR3 protein. The data contain under 200,000 distinct CDR3 sequences, 37% of them singletons. What was sequenced was peripheral blood. The receptors were sampled from a middle-aged woman with Graves' ophthalmopathy. Both conserved end residues are part of each CDR3. D genes are given only for firm matches. Some rows mark clone size as missing; the rest say once, few, many or name a class of expanded clone.

j_gene: TRBJ1-1; v_gene: TRBV15; d_gene: -; abundance: -; CDR3nt: TGTGCCACCAGCAGAGATGGGGCGGAGGGGACTGAAGCTTTCTTT; CDR3aa: CATSRDGAEGTEAFF
j_gene: TRBJ2-7; v_gene: TRBV3-1; d_gene: -; abundance: many; CDR3nt: TGTGCCAGCAGCCAAGATTGGGTAGCTCGCGAGCAGTACTTC; CDR3aa: CASSQDWVAREQYF
j_gene: TRBJ2-2; v_gene: TRBV20-1; d_gene: -; abundance: many; CDR3nt: TGCAGTGCTAGAGAGACAGTCACCGGGGAGCTGTTTTTT; CDR3aa: CSARETVTGELFF
j_gene: TRBJ2-7; v_gene: TRBV4-2; d_gene: TRBD1; abundance: many; CDR3nt: TGTGCCAGCAGCCACGGACAGGGGGTCTACGAGCAGTACTTC; CDR3aa: CASSHGQGVYEQYF
j_gene: TRBJ1-2; v_gene: TRBV12-3/TRBV12-4; d_gene: TRBD1; abundance: few; CDR3nt: TGTGCCAGCAGCCAGGGGGGGGCTTATGGCTACACCTTC; CDR3aa: CASSQGGAYGYTF
j_gene: TRBJ2-7; v_gene: TRBV28; d_gene: TRBD2; abundance: -; CDR3nt: TGTGCCAGCAGCTCACCGACTAGCGGGAGAAACTACGAGCAGTACTTC; CDR3aa: CASSSPTSGRNYEQYF
j_gene: TRBJ2-7; v_gene: TRBV29-1; d_gene: TRBD2; abundance: -; CDR3nt: TGCAGCGCCTCTGGACTAGCGGGTCCTTACGAGCAGTACTTC; CDR3aa: CSASGLAGPYEQYF
j_gene: TRBJ2-7; v_gene: TRBV20-1; d_gene: TRBD2; abundance: -; CDR3nt: TGCAGTGCTAAGGCCTCTAGCGGGATAGGCTACGAGCAGTACTTC; CDR3aa: CSAKASSGIGYEQYF
j_gene: TRBJ2-7; v_gene: TRBV6-2/TRBV6-3; d_gene: -; abundance: -; CDR3nt: TGTGCCAGCTCCAAACGCCGCTATTCGAACTACGAGCAGTACTTC; CDR3aa: CASSKRRYSNYEQYF
j_gene: TRBJ2-7; v_gene: TRBV12-5; d_gene: -; abundance: -; CDR3nt: TGTGCTAGTGGTTCCCAACTGGGATACGAGCAGTACTTC; CDR3aa: CASGSQLGYEQYF
j_gene: TRBJ2-2; v_gene: TRBV6-2/TRBV6-3; d_gene: -; abundance: -; CDR3nt: TGTGCCAGCAGTTTGGTTCTTTTGGAGGAGGGCACCGGGGAGCTGTTTTTT; CDR3aa: CASSLVLLEEGTGELFF
j_gene: TRBJ1-2; v_gene: TRBV28; d_gene: -; abundance: -; CDR3nt: TGTGCCAGTCTCCGGGGGGCTTATGGCTACACCTTC; CDR3aa: CASLRGAYGYTF
j_gene: TRBJ2-5; v_gene: TRBV20-1; d_gene: -; abundance: many; CDR3nt: TGCAGTGCTAGAGAACAAGAGACCCAGTACTTC; CDR3aa: CSAREQETQYF
j_gene: TRBJ1-2; v_gene: TRBV28; d_gene: -; abundance: -; CDR3nt: TGTGCCAGCGCAAGGGGGGCAGGCTATGGCTACACCTTC; CDR3aa: CASARGAGYGYTF
j_gene: TRBJ1-2; v_gene: TRBV28; d_gene: -; abundance: many; CDR3nt: TGTGCCAGCAGTTTCGGGGGGTTCTACTATGGCTACACCTTC; CDR3aa: CASSFGGFYYGYTF
j_gene: TRBJ2-5; v_gene: TRBV12-3/TRBV12-4; d_gene: -; abundance: many; CDR3nt: TGTGCCAGCAGACTGGGGTCTCAAACCCAGTACTTC; CDR3aa: CASRLGSQTQYF
j_gene: TRBJ2-5; v_gene: TRBV15; d_gene: -; abundance: -; CDR3nt: TGTGCCACCAGCAGAGATACCGTGTACCAAGAGACCCAGTACTTC; CDR3aa: CATSRDTVYQETQYF
j_gene: TRBJ1-5; v_gene: TRBV2; d_gene: TRBD1; abundance: many; CDR3nt: TGTGCCAGCAAGGAACAGGGGGCATGGTTTAGCAATCAGCCCCAGCATTTT; CDR3aa: CASKEQGAWFSNQPQHF
j_gene: TRBJ1-2; v_gene: TRBV12-3/TRBV12-4; d_gene: -; abundance: -; CDR3nt: TGTGCCAGCAGTTTGGCAACTAACTATGGCTACACCTTC; CDR3aa: CASSLATNYGYTF
j_gene: TRBJ2-7; v_gene: TRBV15; d_gene: TRBD2; abundance: -; CDR3nt: TGTGCCACCAGCAGAGTCTCGGGGGGGTCAAGCTCCTACGAGCAGTACTTC; CDR3aa: CATSRVSGGSSSYEQYF
j_gene: TRBJ1-5; v_gene: TRBV11-2; d_gene: -; abundance: many; CDR3nt: TGTGCCAGCAGCTTAGAGTCAGAGTTCAATCAGCCCCAGCATTTT; CDR3aa: CASSLESEFNQPQHF
j_gene: TRBJ1-1; v_gene: TRBV29-1; d_gene: -; abundance: many; CDR3nt: TGCAGCGTTGGAGCCGGGACGACGGACACTGAAGCTTTCTTT; CDR3aa: CSVGAGTTDTEAFF
j_gene: TRBJ2-2; v_gene: TRBV12-5; d_gene: -; abundance: -; CDR3nt: TGTGCTAGTTGTGTAAATCTGGGCGGGGAGCTGTTTTTT; CDR3aa: CASCVNLGGELFF
j_gene: TRBJ1-6; v_gene: TRBV4-1; d_gene: TRBD1; abundance: many; CDR3nt: TGCGCCAGCAGCCAAGGCGGACAGGGGTGGAATTCACCCCTCCACTTT; CDR3aa: CASSQGGQGWNSPLHF
j_gene: TRBJ1-1; v_gene: TRBV29-1; d_gene: -; abundance: many; CDR3nt: TGCAGCGTTGTTATGTACACTGAAGCTTTCTTT; CDR3aa: CSVVMYTEAFF
j_gene: TRBJ1-2; v_gene: TRBV10-3; d_gene: -; abundance: -; CDR3nt: TGTGCCATCAGTGAGTCCGGGGGACAATATGGCTACACCTTC; CDR3aa: CAISESGGQYGYTF
j_gene: TRBJ2-5; v_gene: TRBV6-5; d_gene: TRBD1; abundance: few; CDR3nt: TGTGCCAGCAGTTACTCGCATCCGGGACAGGGGGTAGAGACCCAGTACTTC; CDR3aa: CASSYSHPGQGVETQYF
j_gene: TRBJ1-1; v_gene: TRBV19; d_gene: TRBD1; abundance: -; CDR3nt: TGTGCCAGTACCCGTTGGGCAGGGGGGAACACTGAAGCTTTCTTT; CDR3aa: CASTRWAGGNTEAFF
j_gene: TRBJ1-1; v_gene: TRBV27; d_gene: -; abundance: -; CDR3nt: TGTGCCAGCAGGACCTTTGGGTACATGAACACTGAAGCTTTCTTT; CDR3aa: CASRTFGYMNTEAFF
j_gene: TRBJ2-2; v_gene: TRBV25-1; d_gene: TRBD1; abundance: -; CDR3nt: TGTGCCAGCAGTGAATACTTACAGGGGGCCGGGGAGCTGTTTTTT; CDR3aa: CASSEYLQGAGELFF
j_gene: TRBJ2-2; v_gene: TRBV12-5; d_gene: -; abundance: -; CDR3nt: TGTGCTAGTGGCCTCGCCAAGGGGACGCTACTGGGGGACACCGGGGAGCTGTTTTTT; CDR3aa: CASGLAKGTLLGDTGELFF
j_gene: TRBJ1-5; v_gene: TRBV20-1; d_gene: -; abundance: -; CDR3nt: TGCAGTGCTAGAGGGACAGCCCAGTACAATCAGCCCCAGCATTTT; CDR3aa: CSARGTAQYNQPQHF
j_gene: TRBJ2-4; v_gene: TRBV6-5; d_gene: TRBD2; abundance: -; CDR3nt: TGTGCCAGCAGTTACCGGGAGGGCCAGTACATTCAGTACTTC; CDR3aa: CASSYREGQYIQYF
j_gene: TRBJ1-6; v_gene: TRBV28; d_gene: -; abundance: many; CDR3nt: TGTGCCAGCAGTAACGAAAACACAGAAACACCCCTCCACTTT; CDR3aa: CASSNENTETPLHF
j_gene: TRBJ2-5; v_gene: TRBV6-2/TRBV6-3; d_gene: -; abundance: few; CDR3nt: TGTGCCAGCAGTTACGACCGGGACTCCGTCGGGGAGACCCAGTACTTC; CDR3aa: CASSYDRDSVGETQYF
j_gene: TRBJ1-3; v_gene: TRBV12-3/TRBV12-4; d_gene: -; abundance: many; CDR3nt: TGTGCCAGCAGTTCCCTCTTACAGGGAACTGGAAACACCATATATTTT; CDR3aa: CASSSLLQGTGNTIYF
j_gene: TRBJ1-2; v_gene: TRBV7-9; d_gene: -; abundance: many; CDR3nt: TGTGCCAGCAGCCCTACAGACGGCTATGGCTACACCTTC; CDR3aa: CASSPTDGYGYTF
j_gene: TRBJ2-5; v_gene: TRBV6-5; d_gene: -; abundance: many; CDR3nt: TGTGCCAGCAGTTACTCTGGGTACCGGTACCAAGAGACCCAGTACTTC; CDR3aa: CASSYSGYRYQETQYF
j_gene: TRBJ1-2; v_gene: TRBV20-1; d_gene: -; abundance: many; CDR3nt: TGCAGTGCTAGAGGAGGAGGTGGCAGGGACGGCTACACCTTC; CDR3aa: CSARGGGGRDGYTF
j_gene: TRBJ1-6; v_gene: TRBV28; d_gene: -; abundance: -; CDR3nt: TGTGCCAGCACGGGGGGGGCGGAACGGAATTCACCCCTCCACTTT; CDR3aa: CASTGGAERNSPLHF